The 12 T cell receptor beta chains reported below all come from one sample, sequenced in a study of control samples from healthy donors and cancer patients. Assay used: immunoSEQ multiplex PCR; TCRdb lists only in-frame clones, some missing. Of approximately 140,000 clones listed, approximately 92% are singletons. The sample taken for sequencing was blood. These receptors originate from a young man in good health.

This clone is a singleton in its sample. The gene calls are TRBV28 and TRBJ1-5; the D is unclear. V was pared by 5 bases and J by 0 bases, with 14 bases between. This CDR3 has 16 residues. Germline V gene lookup returns CDR1 MDHEN and CDR2 SYDVKM. The CDR3 loop reads CASSTRRRDSNQPQHF. The CDR3 DNA is TGTGCCAGCAGTACCCGACGAAGGGATAGCAATCAGCCCCAGCATTTT.

The V gene is TRBV7-8, the J gene TRBJ1-2; 7 bases match TRBD1. Germline assignment: CDR1 SGHVS and CDR2 FQNEAQ. The J segment lost 6 bases and the V segment lost 2 bases, leaving 9 bases of the junction unmatched. The CDR3 consists of 15 residues. CDR3 region: CASSLKLTGFHGYTF. In nucleotides, the CDR3 is TGTGCCAGCAGCTTAAAACTGACAGGGTTCCATGGCTACACCTTC. The full variable domain, in which reference TRBV7-8 and TRBJ1-2 provide the parts outside the CDR3, is GAGVSQSPRYKVAKRGQDVALRCDPISGHVSLFWYQQALGQGPEFLTYFQNEAQLDKSGLPSDRFFAERPEGSVSTLKIQRTQQEDSAVYLCASSLKLTGFHGYTFGSGTRLTVV.

This chain connects TRBV7-8 to TRBJ2-3; the match to TRBD2 covers 13 bases. The germline gives CDR1 SGHVS, CDR2 FQNEAQ. The CDR3 has 22 residues. Trimming removed 4 bases from V and 3 bases from J; junction bases left unmatched: 22. The CDR3 nucleotides read TGTGCCAGCAGCTCACCCCCTCGTCCCAGGTGGACTAGCGGGAGTCTAACAGATACGCAGTATTTT. Translation gives CASSSPPRPRWTSGSLTDTQYF.

J is TRBJ2-4 and V is TRBV14; TRBD2 matches 10 bases. The CDR3 is 15 residues long. CDR1 SGHDN and CDR2 FVKESK come from the germline V gene. Trimming removed 1 base from V and 7 bases from J; junction bases left unmatched: 4. As DNA, the CDR3 is TGTGCCAGCAGCCAAGGTAGCGGGAGGATGAACATTCAGTACTTC. This translates into CASSQGSGRMNIQYF.

This clone has a single count. The chain joins TRBV5-4 to TRBJ2-7, with D perhaps TRBD1 or TRBD2 (5 bases each). This CDR3 spans 15 amino acids. V was cut by 5 bases and J by 6 bases, with 21 bases left in between. The germline V gene encodes CDR1 SGHNT and CDR2 YYREEE (reference sequence). The CDR3 DNA follows: TGTGCCAGCAGTCCCATCGGGGCAGGAGCCTGCGAGCAGTACTTC. This sequence encodes CASSPIGAGACEQYF.

This chain uses TRBV14 with TRBJ2-1, with D maybe TRBD2 (6 bases). CDR1 and CDR2 (germline): SGHDN, FVKESK. Trimming pared 1 base from V and 9 bases from J, leaving 10 bases between. The CDR3 sequence is 13 residues long. CDR3 residues: CASSQVGGSEQFF. In DNA form, the CDR3 reads TGTGCCAGCAGCCAAGTTGGGGGGAGTGAGCAGTTCTTC. Filled out from reference TRBV14 and TRBJ2-1, the complete variable domain reads EAGVTQFPSHSVIEKGQTVTLRCDPISGHDNLYWYRRVMGKEIKFLLHFVKESKQDESGMPNNRFLAERTGGTYSTLKVQPAELEDSGVYFCASSQVGGSEQFFGPGTRLTVL.

The rearrangement joins TRBV28 to TRBJ2-1; possible D gene TRBD2, 5 bases. The CDR3 covers 14 residues. V was shortened by 3 bases and J by 3 bases, with 9 bases between the two germline ends. Per the germline V gene, CDR1 is MDHEN and CDR2 is SYDVKM. CDR3: CASSLGEIYNEQFF. DNA for the CDR3: TGTGCCAGCAGTTTGGGAGAGATCTACAATGAGCAGTTCTTC.

The chain joins TRBV6-5 to TRBJ1-6; D gene uncertain. V shed 0 bases and J shed 6 bases, with 3 bases lying between them. Germline assignment: CDR1 MNHEY and CDR2 SVGAGI. This CDR3 comprises 13 residues. CDR3 amino acids: CASSYSGNSPLHF. The CDR3 nucleotides read TGTGCCAGCAGTTACTCCGGTAATTCACCCCTCCACTTT.

V usage is TRBV25-1 and J usage is TRBJ1-6, with 7 bases aligning to TRBD1. Trimming took 4 bases from V and 2 from J; bases not matched to a gene: 2. The CDR3 is 15 residues long. CDR1 is MGHDK and CDR2 is SYGVNS in the germline V gene. In DNA, the CDR3 is TGTGCCAGCAGTGCAGGGGGAACCTATAATTCACCCCTCCACTTT. Its translation is CASSAGGTYNSPLHF.

The V call is TRBV27, the J call TRBJ2-5, with 8 bases fitting TRBD2. From germline, CDR1 is MNHEY and CDR2 SMNVEV (reference sequence). CDR3 size: 17 residues. Trimming at V came to 1 base and at J to 3 bases, leaving 10 bases not matched to a gene. The CDR3 loop reads CASSLFGLAGAKETQYF. The CDR3 coding sequence is TGTGCCAGCAGTTTATTTGGGCTAGCGGGCGCAAAAGAGACCCAGTACTTC.

The chain has TRBV11-3 and TRBJ2-7; 13 nucleotides agree with TRBD2. With V trimmed by 4 bases and J by 5 bases, 5 bases remained unmatched. This CDR3 has 15 residues. CDR1 and CDR2 from the germline V gene are SGHNT and YENEEA. The CDR3 sequence: CASSSRLAGGNEQYF. The CDR3 DNA reads as TGTGCCAGCAGCTCCCGACTAGCGGGAGGAAACGAGCAGTACTTC.

The V and J genes are TRBV19 and TRBJ1-1, with 7 bases lining up with TRBD1. Germline values: CDR1 LNHDA, CDR2 SQIVND (reference sequence). Germline trimming cut 4 bases from V and 4 bases from J; bases unmatched to any gene: 3. This CDR3 has 13 residues. The CDR3 DNA reads as TGTGCCAGTAGTACGACAGGGATCACTGAAGCTTTCTTT. Encoded protein: CASSTTGITEAFF.